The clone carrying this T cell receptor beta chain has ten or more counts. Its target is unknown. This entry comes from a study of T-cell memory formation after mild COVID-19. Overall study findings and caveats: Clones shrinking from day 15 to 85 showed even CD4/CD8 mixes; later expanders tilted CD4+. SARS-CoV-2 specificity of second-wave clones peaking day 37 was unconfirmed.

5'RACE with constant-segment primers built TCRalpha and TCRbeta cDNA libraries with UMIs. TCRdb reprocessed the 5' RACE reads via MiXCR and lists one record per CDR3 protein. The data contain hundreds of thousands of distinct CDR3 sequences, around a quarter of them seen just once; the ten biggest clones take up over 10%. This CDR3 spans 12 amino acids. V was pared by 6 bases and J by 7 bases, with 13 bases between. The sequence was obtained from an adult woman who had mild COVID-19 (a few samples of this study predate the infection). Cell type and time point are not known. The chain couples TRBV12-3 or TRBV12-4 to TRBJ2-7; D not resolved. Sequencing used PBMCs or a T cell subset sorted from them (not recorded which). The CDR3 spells CASSSAGLEQYF. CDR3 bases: TGTGCCAGCAGCAGCGCCGGTCTTGAGCAGTACTTC.